A selection of T cell receptor beta chains follows, all from one sample in a study of T cell responses to AZD1222 COVID-19 vaccine. This table comes from immunoSEQ multiplex PCR, and its TCRdb copy is limited to in-frame clones, with some not included. The sample records some 130,000 clones, about 94% being singletons. Sequences were derived from peripheral blood, sampled on day 0 of AZD1222 vaccination. The receptors originated from an adult in good health. Each CDR3 is given with its conserved first and last residue. D genes are given only for firm matches. Some rows have no size entry. The others give once, few or many, or a class for an expanded clone.

TRBJ1-3,TRBV18,.,.,TGTGCCAGCTCCCTGGAGACTGGAAACACCATATATTTT,CASSLETGNTIYF
TRBJ2-7,TRBV9,.,.,TGTGCCAGCAGCGTAGACGGCTACGAGCAGTACTTC,CASSVDGYEQYF
TRBJ1-1,TRBV9,.,.,TGTGCCAGCAGCTACGACATAGGGGCTGAAGCTTTCTTT,CASSYDIGAEAFF
TRBJ1-5,TRBV6-6,TRBD1,.,TGTGCCAGCAGAAGCAGGGGGCTAGGTCAGCCCCAGCATTTT,CASRSRGLGQPQHF
TRBJ2-7,TRBV2,.,.,TGTGCCAGCAGTGATAGGGACCGCTCCTACGAGCAGTACTTC,CASSDRDRSYEQYF
TRBJ1-4,TRBV6-5,.,once,TGTGCCAGCAGTTACTCGAAAGGAGAAAAACTGTTTTTT,CASSYSKGEKLFF
TRBJ1-5,TRBV7-9,.,.,TGTGCCAGCAGCTTAGGGCCAGATCAGCCCCAGCATTTT,CASSLGPDQPQHF
TRBJ1-2,TRBV7-2,.,.,TGTGCCAGCAGCTTAGGAGGGGGCTACACCTTC,CASSLGGGYTF
TRBJ2-7,TRBV3-1/TRBV3-2,TRBD1,.,TGTGCCAGCAGCCGGCCGGGGACAGGCGAGCAGTACTTC,CASSRPGTGEQYF
TRBJ2-1,TRBV5-1,TRBD2,.,TGCGCCAGCAGCTGGACTAGCGGGGGCTACAATGAGCAGTTCTTC,CASSWTSGGYNEQFF
TRBJ1-5,TRBV28,TRBD1,once,TGTGCCAGCAGTTCAAGGGTGGCAGGGGGCGTTCAGCCCCAGCATTTT,CASSSRVAGGVQPQHF
TRBJ2-7,TRBV7-9,TRBD1,.,TGTGCCAGCAGCCCCCGGACAGGGTTGTTCCACGAGCAGTACTTC,CASSPRTGLFHEQYF
TRBJ1-1,TRBV11-3,.,.,TGTGCCAGCAGCTTAGCGTGGCAAACTGAAGCTTTCTTT,CASSLAWQTEAFF
TRBJ1-1,TRBV5-1,.,.,TGCGCCAGCAGCTTGGGGTCTGGGAACACTGAAGCTTTCTTT,CASSLGSGNTEAFF
TRBJ1-2,TRBV5-4,.,.,TGTGCCAGCAGCTTGGGGCAGGCCCCCTATGGCTACACCTTC,CASSLGQAPYGYTF
TRBJ1-2,TRBV6-5,.,.,TGTGCCACTGGAGCTAACTATGGCTACACCTTC,CATGANYGYTF
TRBJ1-6,TRBV4-1,.,.,TGCGCCAGCAGCCTATTAAGAGGGAAGGGCTATGATAATTCACCCCTCCACTTT,CASSLLRGKGYDNSPLHF
TRBJ2-7,TRBV5-1,.,once,TGCGCCAGCAGCTTGACCAACGGACAAAGCTACGAGCAGTACTTC,CASSLTNGQSYEQYF
TRBJ2-2,TRBV9,TRBD1,.,TGTGCCAGCATGTCCCGGGACAGGTATCACGGGGAGCTGTTTTTT,CASMSRDRYHGELFF
TRBJ2-5,TRBV20-1,.,.,TGCAGTGCTAGTCCCCAGGGCGGCCAAGAGACCCAGTACTTC,CSASPQGGQETQYF
TRBJ2-6,TRBV19,.,.,TGTGCCAGTGTCCCGGGCCGCGGGGCCAACGTCCTGACTTTC,CASVPGRGANVLTF
TRBJ1-2,TRBV6-1,.,.,TGTGCCAGCAGTGACCAGGGCGGAAGGGGTGGCTACACCTTC,CASSDQGGRGGYTF
TRBJ1-1,TRBV3-1/TRBV3-2,.,.,TGTGCCAGCAGCCGCCACCCTGACAAATTCATGAACACTGAAGCTTTCTTT,CASSRHPDKFMNTEAFF
TRBJ1-1,TRBV10-3,TRBD1,.,TGTGCCATCAGTGAGTCGACGGGACAGGGATCAGGAGCTTTCTTT,CAISESTGQGSGAFF
TRBJ1-2,TRBV28,TRBD1,.,TGTGCCAGCAGTTCAGGGGGGTATGGCTACACCTTC,CASSSGGYGYTF
TRBJ1-6,TRBV6-5,.,.,TGTGCCAGCAAGAAGTCCGGCAATAATTCACCCCTCCACTTT,CASKKSGNNSPLHF
TRBJ2-7,TRBV18,TRBD1,.,TGTGCCAGCTCACCAGCAGGGGGCTCCTACGAGCAGTACTTC,CASSPAGGSYEQYF
TRBJ2-3,TRBV29-1,.,.,TGCAGCGTTGAGGTCCAGTCCACAGATACGCAGTATTTT,CSVEVQSTDTQYF
TRBJ2-2,TRBV19,.,.,TGTGCCAGTAGTATCTTGGGGAACACCGGGGAGCTGTTTTTT,CASSILGNTGELFF
TRBJ1-2,TRBV7-9,.,.,TGTGCCAGCAGCTTACGGGGCAAACGCAAGGATGGCTACACCTTC,CASSLRGKRKDGYTF
TRBJ2-3,TRBV19,TRBD1,.,TGTGCCAGTAGTATAGATCTTCGGGCAGGGGGCCGATGGGATACGCAGTATTTT,CASSIDLRAGGRWDTQYF
TRBJ2-1,TRBV15,TRBD1,.,TGTGCCACCAGCAGAGATGGACAGGGGAGCTCCTACAATGAGCAGTTCTTC,CATSRDGQGSSYNEQFF
TRBJ2-5,TRBV5-6,.,.,TGTGCCAGCAGCTTGGCCGTGACAGGCCTAGGGGAGACCCAGTACTTC,CASSLAVTGLGETQYF
TRBJ2-7,TRBV5-8,.,.,TGTGCCAGCAGCTTGGCATACACCAATTACTACGAGCAGTACTTC,CASSLAYTNYYEQYF
TRBJ1-1,TRBV4-1,.,.,TGCGCCAGCAGCCAAGATCCTAGGGACGCCCCAGAGGCTTTCTTT,CASSQDPRDAPEAFF